This T cell receptor beta chain was documented in a study of naive and memory T cell subsets. This clonotype was counted a few times. The antigen is undetermined. General study findings and limits: Diversity fell and Gini index rose from naive through CM, EM, EMRA.

Both TRBC1 and TRBC2 were covered by a beta constant-region primer of two equimolar oligonucleotides. The ligated cDNA underwent four PCR rounds using SP2 and nested alpha and beta constant-region primers. One entry per CDR3 protein, called by TCRdb with MiXCR from the UMI-ligation and nested PCR reads. The sample holds 65,000 to 85,000 distinct CDR3 sequences; 13% are singletons and the top ten take around 0.99%. The CDR3 is made up of 13 amino acids. Trimming cost V 1 base and J 6 bases, with 8 bases left between them. CDR1 is SEHNR and CDR2 is FQNEAQ in the germline V gene (reference sequence). This TCR derives from a human donor in good health. This chain links TRBV7-9 with TRBJ2-3; D unclear. The sequenced sample was central memory CD4+ T cells from blood. In DNA, the CDR3 is TGTGCCAGCAGCTTAGTGTTAAGGGATACGCAGTATTTT. It is translated as CASSLVLRDTQYF.